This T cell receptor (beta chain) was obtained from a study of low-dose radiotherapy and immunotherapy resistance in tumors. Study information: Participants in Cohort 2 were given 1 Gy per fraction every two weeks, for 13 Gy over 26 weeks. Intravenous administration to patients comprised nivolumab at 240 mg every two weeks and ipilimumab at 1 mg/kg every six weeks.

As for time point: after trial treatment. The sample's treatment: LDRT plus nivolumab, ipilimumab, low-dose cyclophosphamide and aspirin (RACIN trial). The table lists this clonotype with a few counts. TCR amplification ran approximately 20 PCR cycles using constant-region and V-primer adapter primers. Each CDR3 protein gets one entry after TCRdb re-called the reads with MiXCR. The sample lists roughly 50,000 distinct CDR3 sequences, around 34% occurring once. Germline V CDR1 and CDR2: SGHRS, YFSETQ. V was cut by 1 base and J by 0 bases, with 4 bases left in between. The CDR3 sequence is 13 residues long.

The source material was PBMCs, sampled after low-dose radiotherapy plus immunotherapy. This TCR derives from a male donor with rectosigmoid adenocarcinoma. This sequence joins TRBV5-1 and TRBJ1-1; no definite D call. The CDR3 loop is CASSLRMNTEAFF. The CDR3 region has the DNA TGCGCCAGCAGCTTGCGGATGAACACTGAAGCTTTCTTT.